The rows below give T cell receptor beta chains drawn from one sample of a study of blood T cell repertoires in COVID-19. The data were produced by immunoSEQ multiplex PCR, yet TCRdb's version contains in-frame clones alone and is incomplete. The sample carries 99,000 or so clones, 70% to 85% recorded once. Source material: peripheral blood. These receptors came from an elderly woman with active or convalescent COVID-19. Both conserved end residues are part of each CDR3. D genes are given only for firm matches. A row's size may be missing; if present it is once, few, many or a size class.

d_call j_call clone_size v_call cdr3_length cdr3_nt cdr3_aa
TRBD1 TRBJ1-2 - TRBV7-3 15 TGTGCCAGCAGCTTACTGGCAGGGGGCGCCGATGGCTACACCTTC CASSLLAGGADGYTF
- TRBJ2-5 medium-sized TRBV11-2 15 TGTGCCAGCAGCCGGACCACAGAGGCAGGGGAGACCCAGTACTTC CASSRTTEAGETQYF
TRBD1 TRBJ1-2 - TRBV5-1 15 TGCGCCAGCAGCCGTACGGGACAGGGCGACTATGGCTACACCTTC CASSRTGQGDYGYTF
- TRBJ2-7 - TRBV9 15 TGTGCCAGCAGCGTAGGACTAGTGGGTCCTTCCGAGCAGTACTTC CASSVGLVGPSEQYF
- TRBJ2-7 - TRBV6-4 16 TGTGCCAGCAATGGCATTTCGAGGAGACGTGAGTACGAGCAGTACTTC CASNGISRRREYEQYF
- TRBJ2-4 - TRBV19 13 TGTGCCAGTAGCCCGATGGGGGGAAACATTCAGTACTTC CASSPMGGNIQYF
- TRBJ2-2 - TRBV18 18 TGTGCCAGCTCACGCCACCTCCCGCGGATAGGGAACACCGGGGAGCTGTTTTTT CASSRHLPRIGNTGELFF
- TRBJ2-2 once TRBV6-5 13 TGTGCCAGCAGTCAGACTGACACCGGGGAGCTGTTTTTT CASSQTDTGELFF
- TRBJ1-3 - TRBV12-2 16 TGTGCAAGTCGCTTAGTTGGGGGCGCCTCAGGAAACACCATATATTTT CASRLVGGASGNTIYF
TRBD1 TRBJ1-1 - TRBV11-3 13 TGTGCCAGTAGACAGGGGAGGGACACTGAAGCTTTCTTT CASRQGRDTEAFF
- TRBJ1-6 - TRBV6-4 14 TGTGCCAGCTCCCAGGGACATTATAATTCACCCCTCCACTTT CASSQGHYNSPLHF
TRBD2 TRBJ2-1 - TRBV4-1 18 TGCGCCAGCAGCCAAGGATGGGCTAGCGGGAGGGGTAACAATGAGCAGTTCTTC CASSQGWASGRGNNEQFF
- TRBJ2-2 - TRBV15 17 TGTGCCACCAGCAGAGGGGGTTTCAGACTAAGGACCGGGGAGCTGTTTTTT CATSRGGFRLRTGELFF
- TRBJ1-1 - TRBV7-8 13 TGTGCCAGCAGCTTACCAGGATACACTGAAGCTTTCTTT CASSLPGYTEAFF
TRBD1 TRBJ2-7 - TRBV28 16 TGTGCCAGCAGTTCCCCCCGGGCAGGGGGACCCTACGAGCAGTACTTC CASSSPRAGGPYEQYF
TRBD1 TRBJ1-6 - TRBV27 15 TGTGCCAGCAGTTTCGGGGACAGGGATAATTCACCCCTCCACTTT CASSFGDRDNSPLHF
- TRBJ2-2 - TRBV7-2 15 TGTGCCAGCAGCCTGGGACCGTGGGGGGCCGGGGAGCTGTTTTTT CASSLGPWGAGELFF
- TRBJ1-6 - TRBV2 12 TGTGCCAGCAACCACAGGGACTCACCCCTCCACTTT CASNHRDSPLHF
TRBD2 TRBJ2-2 - TRBV6-2/TRBV6-3 16 TGTGCCAGCAGTTATCGGACTAGCGGGAGAGCCGGGGAGCTGTTTTTT CASSYRTSGRAGELFF
- TRBJ1-1 - TRBV28 13 TGTGCCAGCAGTTTCTCTGCAGGGACTGAAGCTTTCTTT CASSFSAGTEAFF
TRBD1 TRBJ2-1 once TRBV9 17 TGTGCCAGCAGCGTAGTGAACAGGGGTTTGGCCTACAATGAGCAGTTCTTC CASSVVNRGLAYNEQFF
- TRBJ1-4 - TRBV14 17 TGTGCCAGCAGCCAAAACCAGATCTCGGACAGTAATGAAAAACTGTTTTTT CASSQNQISDSNEKLFF
TRBD2 TRBJ2-2 - TRBV9 17 TGTGCCAGCAGCGCCCGGGGGGGGCTAGCGGGAGCCGGGGAGCTGTTTTTT CASSARGGLAGAGELFF
- TRBJ1-2 - TRBV4-1 20 TGCGCCAGCAGCCAAGTTTCTCCAGCGGGTGGGTCAAGCGGAGGCTATGGCTACACCTTC CASSQVSPAGGSSGGYGYTF
- TRBJ2-5 - TRBV2 13 TGTGCCAGCAGAAAAGGACAGCAAGAGACCCAGTACTTC CASRKGQQETQYF
- TRBJ1-4 - TRBV23-1 16 TGCGCCAGCAGTCCAGCTTGGGGGGGTACTAATGAAAAACTGTTTTTT CASSPAWGGTNEKLFF
TRBD2 TRBJ2-5 once TRBV28 14 TGTGCCAGCAGAAGCGGGGGGAACCAAGAGACCCAGTACTTC CASRSGGNQETQYF
TRBD1 TRBJ1-6 - TRBV2 16 TGTGCCAGCAGTGTAAACTCGGGACAGGCCAATTCACCCCTCCACTTT CASSVNSGQANSPLHF
TRBD1 TRBJ2-1 once TRBV7-8 15 TGTGCCAGCAGCAATAAACAGGGGGCCTACAATGAGCAGTTCTTC CASSNKQGAYNEQFF
- TRBJ1-4 once TRBV6-6 16 TGTGCCAGCAGTTACCCTCGATCTACTTATAATGAAAAACTGTTTTTT CASSYPRSTYNEKLFF
- TRBJ1-1 - TRBV7-6 13 TGTGCCAGCAGCCCCCGGTCGAACACTGAAGCTTTCTTT CASSPRSNTEAFF